The clone carrying this T cell receptor (beta chain) was observed many times. These data are taken from a study of low-dose radiotherapy and immunotherapy resistance in tumors. The overall study: Cohort 1 got 0.5 Gy per fraction every 2 weeks, 6.5 Gy in total. The study gave patients oral aspirin 300 mg daily for four cycles from cycle 1 day 1.

Noted time point: before trial treatment. As their treatment, donors received nivolumab, ipilimumab, aspirin, low-dose cyclophosphamide and low-dose radiotherapy. Germline V lookup: CDR1 SEHNR, CDR2 FQNEAQ (reference sequence). The CDR3 has 12 amino acids. Between the trimmed V and J ends, which lost 3 bases and 3 bases, there was a span of 6 bases. First-strand cDNA relied on TRAV- and TRBV-specific primers spanning alpha and beta chains. For amplifying TCRs, the PCR ran for around 20 cycles with Phusion, which was used together with a constant-region primer and the adapter on the V primers. TCRdb redid the calling of the reads with MiXCR, one entry per CDR3 protein. The table has under 90,000 distinct CDR3 sequences, about 18% seen once.

The sequence came from a male donor with prostate cancer. This rearrangement joins TRBV7-9 to TRBJ2-7; D remains unclear. The specimen comprised PBMCs, sampled before treatment. The CDR3 nucleotides are TGTGCCAGCAGCTTTTCTGGCTACGAGCAGTACTTC. Translated: CASSFSGYEQYF.